A selection of T cell receptor beta chains follows, all from one sample in a study of T cell changes during pregnancy in multiple sclerosis. Assay used: immunoSEQ multiplex PCR; TCRdb lists only in-frame clones, some missing. The data contain fewer than 140,000 clones, about 90% of them seen just once; the ten biggest clones take up approximately 1.6%. The specimen comprised peripheral blood, sampled after pregnancy. The origin of the receptors is a female donor with multiple sclerosis, enrolled in a pregnancy study. The CDR3 runs from the conserved cysteine through the conserved F or W. Fields, in order: D gene, V gene, clone size, J gene, CDR3 DNA, CDR3 protein. A D gene is named only where the DNA matches it firmly. Not every row has a clone size; where given, it reads once, few, many or a size class.

D gene: NA; V gene: TRBV5-8; clone size: NA; J gene: TRBJ1-6; CDR3 DNA: TGTGCCAGCAGCTCTTACAGGAGCTATAATTCACCCCTCCACTTT; CDR3 protein: CASSSYRSYNSPLHF
D gene: NA; V gene: TRBV5-5; clone size: NA; J gene: TRBJ1-1; CDR3 DNA: TGTGCCAGCAGCCCGGACTGGGGTGGGAACACTGAAGCTTTCTTT; CDR3 protein: CASSPDWGGNTEAFF
D gene: NA; V gene: TRBV5-1; clone size: NA; J gene: TRBJ1-4; CDR3 DNA: TGCGCCAGCAGCTTGGCCGCAGGGGCAACTAATGAAAAACTGTTTTTT; CDR3 protein: CASSLAAGATNEKLFF
D gene: NA; V gene: TRBV4-1; clone size: NA; J gene: TRBJ1-3; CDR3 DNA: TGCGCCAGCAGCCAAGTCCAGGGAGGTGGAAACACCATATATTTT; CDR3 protein: CASSQVQGGGNTIYF
D gene: TRBD2; V gene: TRBV2; clone size: NA; J gene: TRBJ2-3; CDR3 DNA: TGTGCCAGCAGTGGGCGGGCTAGCGGGACGGAAGATACGCAGTATTTT; CDR3 protein: CASSGRASGTEDTQYF
D gene: NA; V gene: TRBV2; clone size: once; J gene: TRBJ2-7; CDR3 DNA: TGTGCCAGCAGTGGTAGCTCCTACGAGCAGTACTTC; CDR3 protein: CASSGSSYEQYF
D gene: NA; V gene: TRBV20-1; clone size: NA; J gene: TRBJ2-7; CDR3 DNA: TGCAGTGCCGATGGGAGTTTCGAGCAGTACTTC; CDR3 protein: CSADGSFEQYF
D gene: NA; V gene: TRBV5-5; clone size: once; J gene: TRBJ2-7; CDR3 DNA: TGTGCCAGCAGCTTGCCAATGAGCGAGCAGTACTTC; CDR3 protein: CASSLPMSEQYF
D gene: NA; V gene: TRBV27; clone size: NA; J gene: TRBJ2-7; CDR3 DNA: TGTGCCAGCAGTTTAGATTCGGCAGGGATCGACTACGAGCAGTACTTC; CDR3 protein: CASSLDSAGIDYEQYF
D gene: TRBD2; V gene: TRBV30; clone size: NA; J gene: TRBJ2-1; CDR3 DNA: TGTGCCTGGTCGGCTAGCGGGCTAAGCTCCTACAATGAGCAGTTCTTC; CDR3 protein: CAWSASGLSSYNEQFF
D gene: TRBD2; V gene: TRBV5-1; clone size: NA; J gene: TRBJ2-5; CDR3 DNA: TGCGCCAGCAGCTTGGCCGGGACTAGCGGGGGGGCCGGAAAGACCCAGTACTTC; CDR3 protein: CASSLAGTSGGAGKTQYF
D gene: NA; V gene: TRBV7-2; clone size: NA; J gene: TRBJ2-4; CDR3 DNA: TGTGCCAGCAGCTTCTCGGCCGGAGGAAAGCAAAACATTCAGTACTTC; CDR3 protein: CASSFSAGGKQNIQYF
D gene: NA; V gene: TRBV6-1; clone size: NA; J gene: TRBJ2-1; CDR3 DNA: TGTGCCAGCATCGGGGGTTTTTACAATGAGCAGTTCTTC; CDR3 protein: CASIGGFYNEQFF
D gene: NA; V gene: TRBV27; clone size: NA; J gene: TRBJ1-4; CDR3 DNA: TGTGCCAGCAGTTTATCGGGGCAGGGGAATGAAAAACTGTTTTTT; CDR3 protein: CASSLSGQGNEKLFF
D gene: TRBD1; V gene: TRBV10-3; clone size: NA; J gene: TRBJ2-3; CDR3 DNA: TGTGCCATCAGTGAGCCGGGACAGGGCACAGATACGCAGTATTTT; CDR3 protein: CAISEPGQGTDTQYF
D gene: NA; V gene: TRBV9; clone size: NA; J gene: TRBJ2-7; CDR3 DNA: TGTGCCAGCAGCGTAGCCCAAGAGCAGTACTTC; CDR3 protein: CASSVAQEQYF
D gene: NA; V gene: TRBV27; clone size: NA; J gene: TRBJ2-1; CDR3 DNA: TGTGCCAGCAGTTTAGGGGCCCCCAATGAGCAGTTCTTC; CDR3 protein: CASSLGAPNEQFF
D gene: TRBD1; V gene: TRBV2; clone size: NA; J gene: TRBJ1-1; CDR3 DNA: TGTGCCAGCAGTGAACGACAGGGGGCGACTGAAGCTTTCTTT; CDR3 protein: CASSERQGATEAFF
D gene: TRBD2; V gene: TRBV5-1; clone size: NA; J gene: TRBJ2-5; CDR3 DNA: TGCGCCAGCAGCTTGGCGCTAGCGGGAGGCGGGGAGACCCAGTACTTC; CDR3 protein: CASSLALAGGGETQYF
D gene: NA; V gene: TRBV7-9; clone size: NA; J gene: TRBJ1-1; CDR3 DNA: TGTGCCAGCAGCTTATATAGGGGCTTCGGGACTGAAGCTTTCTTT; CDR3 protein: CASSLYRGFGTEAFF
D gene: NA; V gene: TRBV18; clone size: once; J gene: TRBJ2-7; CDR3 DNA: TGTGCCAGCTCACCACCGGGACAAAGGCCCCAGGAGCAGTACTTC; CDR3 protein: CASSPPGQRPQEQYF
D gene: NA; V gene: TRBV6-5; clone size: NA; J gene: TRBJ1-2; CDR3 DNA: TGTGCCAGCAGTAAAGGGACTCAGTATGGCTACACCTTC; CDR3 protein: CASSKGTQYGYTF
D gene: NA; V gene: TRBV2; clone size: NA; J gene: TRBJ2-5; CDR3 DNA: TGTGCCAGCAGTGAGGCCCCAGGGCGGGAGACCCAGTACTTC; CDR3 protein: CASSEAPGRETQYF
D gene: NA; V gene: TRBV19; clone size: NA; J gene: TRBJ2-7; CDR3 DNA: TGTGCCAGTAGTCTCTCCCCAGGGGTTGCCAGCGAGCAGTACTTC; CDR3 protein: CASSLSPGVASEQYF
D gene: NA; V gene: TRBV6-6; clone size: NA; J gene: TRBJ1-1; CDR3 DNA: TGTGCCAGCAGTTACTCGAGCGGGCCTCCCGAGAAAGAAGCTTTCTTT; CDR3 protein: CASSYSSGPPEKEAFF
D gene: NA; V gene: TRBV9; clone size: NA; J gene: TRBJ2-2; CDR3 DNA: TGTGCCAGCAGCGTAATGACTACCACCGGGGAGCTGTTTTTT; CDR3 protein: CASSVMTTTGELFF
D gene: TRBD1; V gene: TRBV5-6; clone size: NA; J gene: TRBJ1-2; CDR3 DNA: TGTGCCAGCAGCTTGACAGGGGGCGCTGCTGGCTACACCTTC; CDR3 protein: CASSLTGGAAGYTF
D gene: NA; V gene: TRBV29-1; clone size: NA; J gene: TRBJ2-2; CDR3 DNA: TGCAGCGTTGATAGCGGGAACACCGGGGAGCTGTTTTTT; CDR3 protein: CSVDSGNTGELFF
D gene: NA; V gene: TRBV28; clone size: NA; J gene: TRBJ2-7; CDR3 DNA: TGTGCCAGCAGTACACTCGACAAGACCTACGAGCAGTACTTC; CDR3 protein: CASSTLDKTYEQYF
D gene: TRBD1; V gene: TRBV4-2; clone size: NA; J gene: TRBJ1-1; CDR3 DNA: TGTGCCAGCAGCCAAGATCGGAGGGGGCCGGGGAACACTGAAGCTTTCTTT; CDR3 protein: CASSQDRRGPGNTEAFF
D gene: TRBD2; V gene: TRBV6-5; clone size: NA; J gene: TRBJ2-1; CDR3 DNA: TGTGCCAGCAGTTTCGGGACTAGCGAGCAGTTCTTC; CDR3 protein: CASSFGTSEQFF
D gene: NA; V gene: TRBV19; clone size: NA; J gene: TRBJ2-4; CDR3 DNA: TGTGCCAGTAGTATACAACCCGGACACAAAAACATTCAGTACTTC; CDR3 protein: CASSIQPGHKNIQYF
D gene: NA; V gene: TRBV5-5; clone size: NA; J gene: TRBJ2-2; CDR3 DNA: TGTGCCAGCAGCTTGCCTAGGGAGAGGTACACCGGGGAGCTGTTTTTT; CDR3 protein: CASSLPRERYTGELFF
D gene: NA; V gene: TRBV5-4; clone size: NA; J gene: TRBJ1-2; CDR3 DNA: TGTGCCAGCAGCTTTACGCGCGATGGCTACACCTTC; CDR3 protein: CASSFTRDGYTF
D gene: TRBD2; V gene: TRBV6-5; clone size: once; J gene: TRBJ2-7; CDR3 DNA: TGTGCCAGCACCTTGACTAGCGGGTACGAGCAGTACTTC; CDR3 protein: CASTLTSGYEQYF
D gene: TRBD2; V gene: TRBV11-3; clone size: NA; J gene: TRBJ2-5; CDR3 DNA: TGTGCCAGCAGTATAGGGTGGGGCGGGGGGCTAGAGACCCAGTACTTC; CDR3 protein: CASSIGWGGGLETQYF
D gene: NA; V gene: TRBV9; clone size: NA; J gene: TRBJ1-6; CDR3 DNA: TGTGCCAGCAGCGTAGATGCGCTGAGCTCCTATAATTCACCCCTCCACTTT; CDR3 protein: CASSVDALSSYNSPLHF
D gene: NA; V gene: TRBV29-1; clone size: NA; J gene: TRBJ2-3; CDR3 DNA: TGCAGCGTCGCGGACACAGATACGCAGTATTTT; CDR3 protein: CSVADTDTQYF
D gene: TRBD2; V gene: TRBV7-3; clone size: NA; J gene: TRBJ2-1; CDR3 DNA: TGTGCCAGCAGCTTACCACTAGCGGGAGCCTCCAATGAGCAGTTCTTC; CDR3 protein: CASSLPLAGASNEQFF
D gene: NA; V gene: TRBV9; clone size: NA; J gene: TRBJ1-2; CDR3 DNA: TGTGCCAGCAGCGTAGACCCCCTTCAGGGGAACTATGGCTACACCTTC; CDR3 protein: CASSVDPLQGNYGYTF
D gene: TRBD1; V gene: TRBV19; clone size: NA; J gene: TRBJ1-1; CDR3 DNA: TGTGCCAGTAGTACAACAGGGGGCGGCACTGAAGCTTTCTTT; CDR3 protein: CASSTTGGGTEAFF
D gene: TRBD1; V gene: TRBV30; clone size: NA; J gene: TRBJ1-1; CDR3 DNA: TGTGCCCGGGGACAGGGGATTTTGAACACTGAAGCTTTCTTT; CDR3 protein: CARGQGILNTEAFF
D gene: TRBD1; V gene: TRBV7-2; clone size: NA; J gene: TRBJ2-7; CDR3 DNA: TGTGCCAGCAGCTTCACGAGGGGGCAAGGGGACGAGCAGTACTTC; CDR3 protein: CASSFTRGQGDEQYF
D gene: TRBD1; V gene: TRBV28; clone size: NA; J gene: TRBJ1-4; CDR3 DNA: TGTGCCAGCAGCCCAGGGGGCGATGAAAAACTGTTTTTT; CDR3 protein: CASSPGGDEKLFF
D gene: NA; V gene: TRBV6-5; clone size: NA; J gene: TRBJ2-1; CDR3 DNA: TGTGCCAGCACCGCCGACAGCATCCCCTACAATGAGCAGTTCTTC; CDR3 protein: CASTADSIPYNEQFF
D gene: NA; V gene: TRBV4-1; clone size: NA; J gene: TRBJ2-6; CDR3 DNA: TGCGCCAGCAGCCAACTCGCCGGGACAGGGGCCAACGTCCTGACTTTC; CDR3 protein: CASSQLAGTGANVLTF
D gene: TRBD2; V gene: TRBV2; clone size: NA; J gene: TRBJ2-5; CDR3 DNA: TGTGCCAGCAGTCCGGCCCCTACAGCGGGGGGGAAAGAGACCCAGTACTTC; CDR3 protein: CASSPAPTAGGKETQYF
D gene: NA; V gene: TRBV27; clone size: NA; J gene: TRBJ2-7; CDR3 DNA: TGTGCCAGCAGTTTTCAGGGTCCCCATCACGAGCAGTACTTC; CDR3 protein: CASSFQGPHHEQYF
D gene: NA; V gene: TRBV6-6; clone size: NA; J gene: TRBJ2-7; CDR3 DNA: TGTGCCAGCAGGCGAGGGGGGGACGAGCAGTACTTC; CDR3 protein: CASRRGGDEQYF
D gene: NA; V gene: TRBV5-1; clone size: NA; J gene: TRBJ1-4; CDR3 DNA: TGCGCCAGCAGCTTGGGCGCAGGGGCTGATGAAAAACTGTTTTTT; CDR3 protein: CASSLGAGADEKLFF
D gene: TRBD2; V gene: TRBV9; clone size: NA; J gene: TRBJ2-2; CDR3 DNA: TGTGCCAGCAACCCACTAGCGGGAGTCGGGGACAGCGGGGAGCTGTTTTTT; CDR3 protein: CASNPLAGVGDSGELFF
D gene: TRBD1; V gene: TRBV6-1; clone size: NA; J gene: TRBJ1-6; CDR3 DNA: TGTGCCATTGACAGGGTTAATTCACCCCTCCACTTT; CDR3 protein: CAIDRVNSPLHF
D gene: TRBD2; V gene: TRBV9; clone size: NA; J gene: TRBJ2-1; CDR3 DNA: TGTGCCAGCAGCGTAGCTCTTAGTGGGAGGGGTGGCGATGAGCAGTTCTTC; CDR3 protein: CASSVALSGRGGDEQFF